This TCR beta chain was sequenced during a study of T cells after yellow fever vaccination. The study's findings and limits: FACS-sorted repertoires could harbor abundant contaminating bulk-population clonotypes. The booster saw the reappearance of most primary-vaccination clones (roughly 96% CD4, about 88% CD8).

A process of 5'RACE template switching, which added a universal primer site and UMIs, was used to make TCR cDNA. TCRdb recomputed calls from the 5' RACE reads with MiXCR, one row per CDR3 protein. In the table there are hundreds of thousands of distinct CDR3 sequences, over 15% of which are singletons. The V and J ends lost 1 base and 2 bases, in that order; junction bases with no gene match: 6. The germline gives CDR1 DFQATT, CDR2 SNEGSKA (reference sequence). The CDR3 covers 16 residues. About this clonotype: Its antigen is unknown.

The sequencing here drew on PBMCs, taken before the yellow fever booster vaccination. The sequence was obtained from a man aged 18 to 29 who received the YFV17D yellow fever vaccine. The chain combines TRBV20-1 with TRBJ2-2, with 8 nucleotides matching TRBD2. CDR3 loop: CSARGLTSVNTGELFF. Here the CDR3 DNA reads TGCAGTGCTAGAGGTTTGACTAGCGTAAACACCGGGGAGCTGTTTTTT.